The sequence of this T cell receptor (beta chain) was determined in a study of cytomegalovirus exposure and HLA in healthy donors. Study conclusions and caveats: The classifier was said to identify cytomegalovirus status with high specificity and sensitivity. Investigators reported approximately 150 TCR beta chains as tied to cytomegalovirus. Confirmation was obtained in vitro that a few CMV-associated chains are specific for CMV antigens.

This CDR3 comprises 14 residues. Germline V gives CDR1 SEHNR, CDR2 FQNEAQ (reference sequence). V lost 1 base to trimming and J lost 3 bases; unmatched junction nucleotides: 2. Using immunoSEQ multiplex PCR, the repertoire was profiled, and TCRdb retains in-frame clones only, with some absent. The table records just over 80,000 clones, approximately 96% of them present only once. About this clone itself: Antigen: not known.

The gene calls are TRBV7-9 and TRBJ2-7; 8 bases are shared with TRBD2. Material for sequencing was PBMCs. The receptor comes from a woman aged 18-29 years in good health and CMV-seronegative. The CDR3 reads CASSLVSGSYEQYF. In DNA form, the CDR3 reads TGTGCCAGCAGCTTAGTAAGCGGGAGCTACGAGCAGTACTTC.